Reported below is one TCR beta chain. Assay used: immunoSEQ multiplex PCR; TCRdb lists only in-frame clones, some missing. The repertoire holds more than 300,000 clones, with more than 85% as singletons. V was clipped by 7 bases and J by 0 bases, with 10 bases between them. The CDR3 totals 15 residues. Germline V gives CDR1 LGHNA, CDR2 YSLEER. This specimen belongs to a study of blood T cell repertoires in COVID-19. Study as a whole: Nucleic acid was either cDNA or gDNA, and it came from T cells, B-cell-depleted T cells, or PBMCs.

Across 24 US areas, participants ranged in age from 18 to 89 years. V and J are TRBV4-3 and TRBJ1-6; D unresolved. Sequencing used PBMCs or T cells enriched from blood (not recorded which). This TCR was sampled from a woman aged 25-40 years who had been exposed to COVID-19. The CDR3 reads CASKTSSSYNSPLHF. CDR3 coding DNA: TGCGCCAGCAAAACCTCGAGCTCCTATAATTCACCCCTCCACTTT.